A selection of T cell receptor beta chains follows, all from one sample in a study of blood T cell repertoires in COVID-19. The data were produced by immunoSEQ multiplex PCR, yet TCRdb's version contains in-frame clones alone and is incomplete. The data hold hundreds of thousands of clones, with roughly 90% observed a single time. Sample: peripheral blood. These receptors were taken from a woman aged 40 to 49 with COVID-19, enrolled during active disease. CDR3s include the opening cysteine and the closing phenylalanine or tryptophan. A D gene is named only where the DNA matches it firmly. Expanded clones are given a class, and other clones once, few, many or no size at all.

clone_size: once; v_call: TRBV5-1; d_call: .; j_call: TRBJ1-3; cdr3_aa: CASSQGLSGNTIYF; cdr3_nt: TGCGCCAGCAGCCAGGGACTTTCTGGAAACACCATATATTTT
clone_size: .; v_call: TRBV4-2; d_call: TRBD1; j_call: TRBJ2-2; cdr3_aa: CASSSKPGQGYSGELFF; cdr3_nt: TGTGCCAGCAGCTCTAAGCCGGGACAGGGGTATAGCGGGGAGCTGTTTTTT
clone_size: .; v_call: TRBV20-1; d_call: TRBD1; j_call: TRBJ2-7; cdr3_aa: CSASSGTGNSYEQYF; cdr3_nt: TGCAGTGCTAGTTCGGGGACAGGGAACTCCTACGAGCAGTACTTC
clone_size: .; v_call: TRBV7-2; d_call: TRBD2; j_call: TRBJ2-2; cdr3_aa: CASSLPGLANTGELFF; cdr3_nt: TGTGCCAGCAGCTTACCGGGACTAGCGAACACCGGGGAGCTGTTTTTT
clone_size: once; v_call: TRBV19; d_call: TRBD2; j_call: TRBJ2-2; cdr3_aa: CASETSGRSVGELFF; cdr3_nt: TGTGCCAGCGAGACTAGCGGGAGGAGTGTCGGGGAGCTGTTTTTT
clone_size: .; v_call: TRBV5-5; d_call: .; j_call: TRBJ1-1; cdr3_aa: CASSFGPTGNTEAFF; cdr3_nt: TGTGCCAGCAGCTTTGGTCCGACAGGAAACACTGAAGCTTTCTTT
clone_size: .; v_call: TRBV6-6; d_call: TRBD1; j_call: TRBJ1-4; cdr3_aa: CASSSDRGRILEKLFF; cdr3_nt: TGTGCCAGCAGTTCAGACAGGGGGCGGATTCTAGAAAAACTGTTTTTT
clone_size: .; v_call: TRBV18; d_call: .; j_call: TRBJ1-1; cdr3_aa: CASSPGGANTEAFF; cdr3_nt: TGTGCCAGCTCACCGGGCGGGGCAAACACTGAAGCTTTCTTT
clone_size: .; v_call: TRBV6-2/TRBV6-3; d_call: .; j_call: TRBJ1-2; cdr3_aa: CASSIGLEPSANGYTF; cdr3_nt: TGTGCCAGCAGTATCGGGTTGGAACCGTCCGCTAATGGCTACACCTTC
clone_size: once; v_call: TRBV9; d_call: TRBD2; j_call: TRBJ2-1; cdr3_aa: CASSAGTSGEEGEQFF; cdr3_nt: TGTGCCAGCAGCGCGGGGACTAGCGGGGAGGAGGGTGAGCAGTTCTTC
clone_size: .; v_call: TRBV27; d_call: TRBD2; j_call: TRBJ2-1; cdr3_aa: CASSFGGRANEQFF; cdr3_nt: TGTGCCAGCAGTTTTGGCGGGAGGGCCAATGAGCAGTTCTTC
clone_size: .; v_call: TRBV3-1/TRBV3-2; d_call: .; j_call: TRBJ2-7; cdr3_aa: CASSHTGLQYF; cdr3_nt: TGTGCCAGCAGCCACACAGGGTTGCAGTACTTC
clone_size: .; v_call: TRBV19; d_call: TRBD1; j_call: TRBJ1-6; cdr3_aa: CATRDREEGSPLHF; cdr3_nt: TGTGCCACCCGGGACAGGGAAGAAGGTTCACCCCTCCACTTT
clone_size: .; v_call: TRBV21-1; d_call: .; j_call: TRBJ1-2; cdr3_aa: CAKTGPNYGYTF; cdr3_nt: TGTGCCAAGACAGGGCCTAACTATGGCTACACCTTC
clone_size: once; v_call: TRBV5-1; d_call: TRBD1; j_call: TRBJ1-2; cdr3_aa: CASNLDRGTYGYTF; cdr3_nt: TGCGCCAGCAACTTGGACAGGGGGACGTATGGCTACACCTTC
clone_size: .; v_call: TRBV27; d_call: TRBD1; j_call: TRBJ1-1; cdr3_aa: CASSLSRGPRFF; cdr3_nt: TGTGCCAGCAGTTTAAGCAGGGGGCCGCGTTTCTTT
clone_size: .; v_call: TRBV6-5; d_call: TRBD1; j_call: TRBJ1-3; cdr3_aa: CASRVTGGGNTIYF; cdr3_nt: TGTGCCAGCAGAGTGACAGGGGGCGGAAACACCATATATTTT
clone_size: .; v_call: TRBV20-1; d_call: TRBD1; j_call: TRBJ2-1; cdr3_aa: CSASLQGANRYNEQFF; cdr3_nt: TGCAGTGCTAGTCTACAGGGGGCAAATCGCTACAATGAGCAGTTCTTC
clone_size: .; v_call: TRBV6-1; d_call: TRBD2; j_call: TRBJ2-5; cdr3_aa: CASSVQLSGKVGETQYF; cdr3_nt: TGTGCCAGCAGTGTTCAACTTAGCGGGAAGGTGGGGGAGACCCAGTACTTC
clone_size: .; v_call: TRBV4-3; d_call: .; j_call: TRBJ1-3; cdr3_aa: CASSQATGNTIYF; cdr3_nt: TGCGCCAGCAGCCAAGCTACTGGAAACACCATATATTTT
clone_size: .; v_call: TRBV9; d_call: .; j_call: TRBJ2-1; cdr3_aa: CASSADPRGPNNEQFF; cdr3_nt: TGTGCCAGCAGCGCCGACCCCCGCGGGCCCAACAATGAGCAGTTCTTC
clone_size: .; v_call: TRBV7-2; d_call: .; j_call: TRBJ2-2; cdr3_aa: CASSLAGGANTGELFF; cdr3_nt: TGTGCCAGCAGCTTAGCAGGGGGAGCTAACACCGGGGAGCTGTTTTTT
clone_size: .; v_call: TRBV9; d_call: .; j_call: TRBJ1-6; cdr3_aa: CASSEGGSSYNSPLHF; cdr3_nt: TGTGCCAGCAGCGAGGGCGGGAGCTCCTATAATTCACCCCTCCACTTT
clone_size: .; v_call: TRBV6-6; d_call: TRBD1; j_call: TRBJ2-1; cdr3_aa: CASSSQGQGQQFF; cdr3_nt: TGTGCCAGCAGTTCCCAAGGACAGGGGCAGCAGTTCTTC
clone_size: .; v_call: TRBV19; d_call: .; j_call: TRBJ2-5; cdr3_aa: CASSISPGNQETQYF; cdr3_nt: TGTGCCAGTAGTATATCCCCCGGTAACCAAGAGACCCAGTACTTC
clone_size: .; v_call: TRBV3-1/TRBV3-2; d_call: TRBD1; j_call: TRBJ2-7; cdr3_aa: CASSQGRRQGEQYF; cdr3_nt: TGTGCCAGCAGCCAAGGGAGGCGACAGGGGGAGCAGTACTTC
clone_size: .; v_call: TRBV30; d_call: TRBD1; j_call: TRBJ1-5; cdr3_aa: CAWSPALRDRRYQPQHF; cdr3_nt: TGTGCCTGGAGTCCAGCCCTTAGGGACAGACGCTATCAGCCCCAGCATTTT
clone_size: .; v_call: TRBV7-2; d_call: TRBD1; j_call: TRBJ2-2; cdr3_aa: CASRRQGATGELFF; cdr3_nt: TGTGCCAGCAGACGACAGGGGGCCACCGGGGAGCTGTTTTTT
clone_size: .; v_call: TRBV7-3; d_call: TRBD2; j_call: TRBJ2-1; cdr3_aa: CASSGLAGRYNEQFF; cdr3_nt: TGTGCCAGCAGCGGACTAGCGGGAAGATACAATGAGCAGTTCTTC
clone_size: .; v_call: TRBV6-2/TRBV6-3; d_call: TRBD2; j_call: TRBJ2-1; cdr3_aa: CASSFRDRASGGNEQFF; cdr3_nt: TGTGCCAGCAGTTTCCGAGATCGGGCTAGCGGGGGCAATGAGCAGTTCTTC
clone_size: .; v_call: TRBV5-5; d_call: .; j_call: TRBJ1-1; cdr3_aa: CASSPSHLGTEAFF; cdr3_nt: TGTGCCAGCAGCCCAAGCCACCTCGGGACTGAAGCTTTCTTT
clone_size: .; v_call: TRBV10-3; d_call: TRBD2; j_call: TRBJ2-5; cdr3_aa: CAIRGVGASGGGAQETQYF; cdr3_nt: TGTGCCATCAGAGGGGTGGGGGCTAGCGGGGGTGGAGCACAAGAGACCCAGTACTTC
clone_size: .; v_call: TRBV28; d_call: TRBD1; j_call: TRBJ1-1; cdr3_aa: CASSLGGGRGSEAFF; cdr3_nt: TGTGCCAGCAGTTTAGGAGGGGGCCGGGGGAGTGAAGCTTTCTTT
clone_size: .; v_call: TRBV3-1/TRBV3-2; d_call: .; j_call: TRBJ1-5; cdr3_aa: CASSQQSGEPQHF; cdr3_nt: TGTGCCAGCAGCCAACAGTCAGGGGAGCCCCAGCATTTT
clone_size: .; v_call: TRBV7-3; d_call: TRBD2; j_call: TRBJ2-3; cdr3_aa: CASSPRLALTDTQYF; cdr3_nt: TGTGCCAGCAGCCCTCGACTAGCTTTGACAGATACGCAGTATTTT
clone_size: .; v_call: TRBV5-6; d_call: .; j_call: TRBJ1-4; cdr3_aa: CASSSEGGLFF; cdr3_nt: TGTGCCAGCAGCAGTGAAGGAGGACTGTTTTTT
clone_size: once; v_call: TRBV11-3; d_call: TRBD1; j_call: TRBJ2-7; cdr3_aa: CASSPDGGQGAYEQYF; cdr3_nt: TGTGCCAGCAGCCCCGATGGCGGACAGGGGGCCTACGAGCAGTACTTC
clone_size: .; v_call: TRBV15; d_call: .; j_call: TRBJ1-4; cdr3_aa: CATSRDWRINEKLFF; cdr3_nt: TGTGCCACCAGCAGAGATTGGCGGATTAATGAAAAACTGTTTTTT
clone_size: .; v_call: TRBV21-1; d_call: .; j_call: TRBJ2-3; cdr3_aa: CASRSRLAGVTTDTQYF; cdr3_nt: TGTGCCAGCAGATCCCGCCTAGCGGGGGTGACCACAGATACGCAGTATTTT
clone_size: .; v_call: TRBV5-1; d_call: .; j_call: TRBJ2-7; cdr3_aa: CASSLGLTRGGEQYF; cdr3_nt: TGCGCCAGCAGCTTGGGACTTACTCGAGGGGGCGAGCAGTACTTC
clone_size: .; v_call: TRBV5-4; d_call: .; j_call: TRBJ2-1; cdr3_aa: CASSLGTSLYNEQFF; cdr3_nt: TGTGCCAGCAGCTTGGGGACAAGCCTATACAATGAGCAGTTCTTC
clone_size: .; v_call: TRBV7-9; d_call: .; j_call: TRBJ1-5; cdr3_aa: CASGAGYSNQPQHF; cdr3_nt: TGTGCCAGCGGTGCAGGCTATAGCAATCAGCCCCAGCATTTT
clone_size: .; v_call: TRBV5-1; d_call: .; j_call: TRBJ2-1; cdr3_aa: CASSLFPGLTYNEQFF; cdr3_nt: TGCGCCAGCAGCTTGTTCCCAGGTCTAACCTACAATGAGCAGTTCTTC
clone_size: .; v_call: TRBV7-3; d_call: .; j_call: TRBJ1-6; cdr3_aa: CASSLIADYSPLHF; cdr3_nt: TGTGCCAGCAGCTTAATCGCAGATTATTCACCCCTCCACTTT
clone_size: .; v_call: TRBV6-4; d_call: .; j_call: TRBJ2-1; cdr3_aa: CASSDPGGLNEQFF; cdr3_nt: TGTGCCAGCAGTGACCCAGGGGGGCTCAATGAGCAGTTCTTC
clone_size: .; v_call: TRBV25-1; d_call: .; j_call: TRBJ1-6; cdr3_aa: CASLRGDGSPLHF; cdr3_nt: TGTGCCAGCCTCCGGGGGGATGGCTCACCCCTCCACTTT
clone_size: .; v_call: TRBV5-1; d_call: .; j_call: TRBJ2-2; cdr3_aa: CASRFSGELFF; cdr3_nt: TGCGCCAGCAGGTTTAGCGGGGAGCTGTTTTTT
clone_size: once; v_call: TRBV29-1; d_call: .; j_call: TRBJ1-1; cdr3_aa: CSVVNPSGKLNTEAFF; cdr3_nt: TGCAGCGTTGTTAACCCTTCGGGGAAGCTAAACACTGAAGCTTTCTTT
clone_size: .; v_call: TRBV30; d_call: .; j_call: TRBJ1-3; cdr3_aa: CAWSVSEGNTIYF; cdr3_nt: TGTGCCTGGAGTGTAAGCGAAGGAAACACCATATATTTT
clone_size: .; v_call: TRBV19; d_call: .; j_call: TRBJ1-1; cdr3_aa: CASTAPSQVLNTEAFF; cdr3_nt: TGTGCCAGTACTGCTCCCTCACAGGTTTTGAACACTGAAGCTTTCTTT
clone_size: .; v_call: TRBV7-9; d_call: .; j_call: TRBJ1-1; cdr3_aa: CASSFDIGGHEAFF; cdr3_nt: TGTGCCAGCAGCTTCGACATTGGGGGCCATGAAGCTTTCTTT